What follows is one T cell receptor beta chain and its context. These data are taken from a study of blood T cell repertoires in COVID-19. The overall study: Samples representing acute and convalescent COVID-19 were sourced from the United States, Italy and Spain. The cDNA or gDNA used as material had been derived from T cells, B-cell-depleted T cells, or PBMCs.

As handled by the study authors: Quantification of nucleated cells was approximated via reference gene primer amplification. Data came from immunoSEQ multiplex PCR; TCRdb stores just in-frame clones and leaves some out. V, J and clone size were drawn from that table, and D and trimming were deduced from the DNA. The table shows around 24,000 clones, with over 75% occurring only once. The sequenced material came from peripheral blood. This TCR was sampled from an elderly woman with acute or convalescent COVID-19.

CDR3 sequence (DNA): TGCGCCAGCAGCGTCGGGACTCTTGGGAGTGGAAACATTCAGTACTTC. Translated, it gives CASSVGTLGSGNIQYF. The V gene is TRBV5-1, the J gene TRBJ2-4; the D gene is possibly TRBD2 (6 bases). Germline-derived CDR1 and CDR2 are SGHRS and YFSETQ. There are 16 residues in the CDR3. V lost 4 bases and J lost 6, with 20 bases in between.